This T cell receptor beta chain originates from a study of blood T cell repertoires in COVID-19. Overall study: Samples representing acute and convalescent COVID-19 were sourced from the United States, Italy and Spain. Sources were T cells, B-cell-depleted T cells, or PBMCs; the material itself was cDNA or gDNA.

In germline, CDR1 is SGHDT, CDR2 YYEEEE. V gave up 5 bases and J gave up 3 bases, with 11 bases separating them. The CDR3 sequence is 13 residues long. Enrolment of Seattle patients took place during active infection, and they were followed longitudinally. In the original analysis: Estimates of nucleated cell counts were drawn from the amplification of reference gene primers. Measured with immunoSEQ multiplex PCR; TCRdb has only the in-frame clones, and not every one. The DNA gave D and trimming, while V, J and clone size come from that table. This table has approximately 140,000 clones, roughly 90% appearing once. This clone was observed a few times.

The clonotype was recovered from a human donor with COVID-19, enrolled during active disease. The donor label of this sample is uncertain. The chain joins TRBV5-6 to TRBJ1-2; the D is unclear. Input material: peripheral blood. Written as DNA, the CDR3 is TGTGCCAGCAGAATTACGGGTCACTATGGCTACACCTTC. It translates to CASRITGHYGYTF. The entire variable domain, with the rest obtained from reference TRBV5-6 and TRBJ1-2, is as follows: DAGVTQSPTHLIKTRGQQVTLRCSPKSGHDTVSWYQQALGQGPQFIFQYYEEEERQRGNFPDRFSGHQFPNYSSELNVNALLLGDSALYLCASRITGHYGYTFGSGTRLTVV.